This T cell receptor beta chain appears in the sequencing data of a study of technical replicates of blood from a handful of donors. TCRdb keeps only in-frame clones here, not all; method: immunoSEQ multiplex PCR. The table lists about 99,000 clones, 95% of them singletons. The CDR3 spans 17 residues. V trimming: 3 bases; J trimming: 6 bases; junction bases outside the gene matches: 14. Germline values: CDR1 PRHDT, CDR2 FYEKMQ (reference sequence). Input material: T cells isolated from PBMCs. This TCR came from a human donor in good health. This chain uses TRBV13 with TRBJ2-5; TRBD2 aligns across 9 bases. CDR3 DNA sequence: TGTGCCAGCAGCTTCCCCTACAGCGGGGGGATTAGTCAGACCCAGTACTTC. It specifies CASSFPYSGGISQTQYF.